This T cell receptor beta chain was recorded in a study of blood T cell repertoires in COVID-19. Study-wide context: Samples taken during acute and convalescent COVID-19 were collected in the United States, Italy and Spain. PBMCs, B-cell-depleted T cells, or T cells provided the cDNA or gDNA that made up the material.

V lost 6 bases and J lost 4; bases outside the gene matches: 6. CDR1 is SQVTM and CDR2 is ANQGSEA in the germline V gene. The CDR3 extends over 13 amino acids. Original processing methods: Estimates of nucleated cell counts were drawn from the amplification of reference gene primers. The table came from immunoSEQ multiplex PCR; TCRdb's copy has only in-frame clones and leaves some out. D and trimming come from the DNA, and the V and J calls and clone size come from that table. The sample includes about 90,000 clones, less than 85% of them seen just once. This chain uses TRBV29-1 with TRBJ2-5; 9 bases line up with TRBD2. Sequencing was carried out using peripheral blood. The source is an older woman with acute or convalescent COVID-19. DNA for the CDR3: TGCAGCGTCGCCGGGACTAGCCGAGAGACCCAGTACTTC. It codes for CSVAGTSRETQYF.